The 2 T cell receptor beta chains listed next were all sequenced from one sample in a study of blood T cell repertoires in COVID-19. Sequenced by immunoSEQ multiplex PCR; TCRdb stores in-frame clones only, minus some. The table shows approximately 170,000 clones, with about 87% occurring only once. Input material: peripheral blood. The receptors were gathered from a man in his 60s with acute or convalescent COVID-19.

The chain recombines TRBV27 with TRBJ2-1; 9 positions agree with TRBD1. The ends lost 5 bases at V and 6 bases at J; junction bases unmatched: 5. Germline V gives CDR1 MNHEY, CDR2 SMNVEV (reference sequence). This CDR3 has 14 residues. CDR3 in DNA: TGTGCCAGCAGTCACAGGGACAGGGCCAATGAGCAGTTCTTC. This sequence encodes CASSHRDRANEQFF.

This chain joins TRBV18 and TRBJ1-2, with 8 bases fitting TRBD1. This CDR3 has 16 amino acids. Germline lookup yields CDR1 KGHSH and CDR2 LQKENI. J was trimmed by 0 bases and V by 6 bases; bases with no gene match: 9. Here the CDR3 DNA reads TGTGCCAGCTCGCCGAAACCAGGGGGCTCTAACTATGGCTACACCTTC. Its protein product is CASSPKPGGSNYGYTF.